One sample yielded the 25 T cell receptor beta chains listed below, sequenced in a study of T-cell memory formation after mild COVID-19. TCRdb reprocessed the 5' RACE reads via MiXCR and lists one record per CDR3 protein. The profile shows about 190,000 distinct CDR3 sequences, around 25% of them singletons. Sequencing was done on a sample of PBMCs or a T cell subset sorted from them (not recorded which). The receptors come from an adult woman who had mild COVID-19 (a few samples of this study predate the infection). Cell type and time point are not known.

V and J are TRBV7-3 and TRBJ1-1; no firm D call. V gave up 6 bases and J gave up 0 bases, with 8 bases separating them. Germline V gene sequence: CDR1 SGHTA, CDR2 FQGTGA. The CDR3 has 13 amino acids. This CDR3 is CASRVSLNTEAFF. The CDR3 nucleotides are TGTGCCAGCAGAGTGAGCTTGAACACTGAAGCTTTCTTT.

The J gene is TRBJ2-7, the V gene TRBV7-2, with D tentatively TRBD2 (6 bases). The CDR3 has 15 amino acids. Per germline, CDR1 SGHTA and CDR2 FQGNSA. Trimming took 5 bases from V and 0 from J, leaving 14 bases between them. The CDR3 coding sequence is TGTGCCAGCAGCCCTGGCGGGGCGATCTCCTACGAGCAGTACTTC. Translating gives CASSPGGAISYEQYF. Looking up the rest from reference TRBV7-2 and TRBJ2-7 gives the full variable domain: GAGVSQSPSNKVTEKGKDVELRCDPISGHTALYWYRQSLGQGLEFLIYFQGNSAPDKSGLPSDRFSAERTGGSVSTLTIQRTQQEDSAVYLCASSPGGAISYEQYFGPGTRLTVT.

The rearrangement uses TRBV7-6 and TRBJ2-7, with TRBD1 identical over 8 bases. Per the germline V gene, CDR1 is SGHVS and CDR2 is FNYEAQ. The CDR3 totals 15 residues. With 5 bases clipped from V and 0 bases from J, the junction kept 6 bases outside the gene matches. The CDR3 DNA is TGTGCCAGCAGCCGGGGACAGGCCGTCTCCTACGAGCAGTACTTC. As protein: CASSRGQAVSYEQYF.

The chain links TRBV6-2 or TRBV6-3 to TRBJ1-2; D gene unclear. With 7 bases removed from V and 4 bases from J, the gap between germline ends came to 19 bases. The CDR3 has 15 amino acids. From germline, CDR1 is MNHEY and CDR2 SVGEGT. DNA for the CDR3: TGTGCCAGCAAAGTCAAAGGGCGGTGGAGCTATGGCTACACCTTC. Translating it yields CASKVKGRWSYGYTF.

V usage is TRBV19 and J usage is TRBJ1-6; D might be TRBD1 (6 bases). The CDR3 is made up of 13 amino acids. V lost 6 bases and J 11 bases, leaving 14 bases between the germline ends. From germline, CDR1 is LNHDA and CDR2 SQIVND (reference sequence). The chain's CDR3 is CASSPGTRAPLHF. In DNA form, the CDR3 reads TGTGCCAGTAGCCCCGGGACAAGGGCACCCCTCCACTTT. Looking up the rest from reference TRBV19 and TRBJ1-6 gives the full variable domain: DGGITQSPKYLFRKEGQNVTLSCEQNLNHDAMYWYRQDPGQGLRLIYYSQIVNDFQKGDIAEGYSVSREKKESFPLTVTSAQKNPTAFYLCASSPGTRAPLHFGNGTRLTVT.

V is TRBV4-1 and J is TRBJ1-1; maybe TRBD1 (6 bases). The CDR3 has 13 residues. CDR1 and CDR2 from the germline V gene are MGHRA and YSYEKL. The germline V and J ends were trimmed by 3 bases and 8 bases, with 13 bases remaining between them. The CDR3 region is CASSQGWTEEAFF. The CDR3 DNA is TGCGCCAGCAGCCAGGGTTGGACAGAAGAAGCTTTCTTT.

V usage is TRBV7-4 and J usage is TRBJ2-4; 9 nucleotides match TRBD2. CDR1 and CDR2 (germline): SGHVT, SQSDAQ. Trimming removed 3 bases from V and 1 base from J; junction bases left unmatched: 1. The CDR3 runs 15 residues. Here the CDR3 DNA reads TGTGCCAGCAGCTTGAGCGGGAGGGCCAAAAACATTCAGTACTTC. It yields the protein CASSLSGRAKNIQYF.

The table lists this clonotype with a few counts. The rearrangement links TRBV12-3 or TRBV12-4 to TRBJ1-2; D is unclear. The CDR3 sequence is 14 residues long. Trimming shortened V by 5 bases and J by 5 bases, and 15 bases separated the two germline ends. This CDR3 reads CASSQATVWYGYTF. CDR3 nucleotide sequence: TGTGCCAGCAGTCAGGCCACCGTTTGGTATGGCTACACCTTC.

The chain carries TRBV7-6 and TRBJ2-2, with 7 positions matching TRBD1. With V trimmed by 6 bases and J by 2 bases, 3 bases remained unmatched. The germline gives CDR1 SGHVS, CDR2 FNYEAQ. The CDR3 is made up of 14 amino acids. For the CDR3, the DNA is TGTGCCAGCAGAGACAGGGTAAACACCGGGGAGCTGTTTTTT. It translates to CASRDRVNTGELFF.

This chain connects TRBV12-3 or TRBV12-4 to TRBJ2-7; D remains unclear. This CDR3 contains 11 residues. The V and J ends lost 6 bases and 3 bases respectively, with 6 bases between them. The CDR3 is CASSPHYEQYF. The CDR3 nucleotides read TGTGCCAGCAGCCCCCACTACGAGCAGTACTTC.

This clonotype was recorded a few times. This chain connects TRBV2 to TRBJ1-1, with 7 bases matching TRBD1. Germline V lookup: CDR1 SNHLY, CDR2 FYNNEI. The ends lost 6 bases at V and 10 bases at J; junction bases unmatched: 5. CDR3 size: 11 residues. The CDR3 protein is CASRNRGLAFF. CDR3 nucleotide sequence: TGTGCCAGCAGGAACAGGGGTTTAGCTTTCTTT.

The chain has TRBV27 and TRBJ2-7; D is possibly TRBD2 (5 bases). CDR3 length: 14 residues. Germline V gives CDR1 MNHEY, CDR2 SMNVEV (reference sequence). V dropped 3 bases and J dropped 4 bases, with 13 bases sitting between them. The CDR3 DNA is TGTGCCAGCAGTTTCGGCGGGCAGACGTACGAGCAGTACTTC. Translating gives CASSFGGQTYEQYF.

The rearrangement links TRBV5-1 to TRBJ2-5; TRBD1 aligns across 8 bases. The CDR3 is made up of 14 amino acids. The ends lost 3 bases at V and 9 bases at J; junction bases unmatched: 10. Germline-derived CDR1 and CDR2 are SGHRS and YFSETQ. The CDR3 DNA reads TGCGCCAGCAGCTCCGGACAGGGACAAGAAGCCCAGTACTTC. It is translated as CASSSGQGQEAQYF. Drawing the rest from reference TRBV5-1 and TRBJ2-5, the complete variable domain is KAGVTQTPRYLIKTRGQQVTLSCSPISGHRSVSWYQQTPGQGLQFLFEYFSETQRNKGNFPGRFSGRQFSNSRSEMNVSTLELGDSALYLCASSSGQGQEAQYFGPGTRLLVL.

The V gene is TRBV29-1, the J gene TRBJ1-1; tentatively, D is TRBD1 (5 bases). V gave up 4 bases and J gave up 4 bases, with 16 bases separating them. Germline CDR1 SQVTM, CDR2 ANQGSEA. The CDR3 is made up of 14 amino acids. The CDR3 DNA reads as TGCAGCGTTGTACCTGACAGCTGGGCCACTGAAGCTTTCTTT. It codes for CSVVPDSWATEAFF.

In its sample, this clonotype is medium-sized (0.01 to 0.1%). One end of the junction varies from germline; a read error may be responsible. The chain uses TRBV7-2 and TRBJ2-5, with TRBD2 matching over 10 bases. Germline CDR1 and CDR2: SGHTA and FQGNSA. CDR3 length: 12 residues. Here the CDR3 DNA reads TGTGCCAGCAGCTTTGAGCGGGAGGGCCTGCACTTC. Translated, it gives CASSFEREGLHF.

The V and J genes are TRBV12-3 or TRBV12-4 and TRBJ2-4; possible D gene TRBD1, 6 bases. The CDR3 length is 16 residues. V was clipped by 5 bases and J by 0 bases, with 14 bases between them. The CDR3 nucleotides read TGTGCCAGCAGTCCGGGACAAGGTCTAGCCAAAAACATTCAGTACTTC. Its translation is CASSPGQGLAKNIQYF.

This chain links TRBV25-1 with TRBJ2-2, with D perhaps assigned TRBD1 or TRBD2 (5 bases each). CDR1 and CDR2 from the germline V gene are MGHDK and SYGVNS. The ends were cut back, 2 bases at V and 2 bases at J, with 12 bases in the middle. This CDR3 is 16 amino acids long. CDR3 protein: CASSETGQLNTGELFF. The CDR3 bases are TGTGCCAGCAGTGAAACGGGGCAGCTAAACACCGGGGAGCTGTTTTTT.

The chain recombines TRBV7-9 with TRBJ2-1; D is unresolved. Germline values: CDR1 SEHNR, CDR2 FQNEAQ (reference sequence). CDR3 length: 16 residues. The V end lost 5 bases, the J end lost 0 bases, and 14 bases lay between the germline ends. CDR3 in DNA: TGTGCCAGCAGCCCCCACAGTTTGAACTCCTACAATGAGCAGTTCTTC. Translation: CASSPHSLNSYNEQFF.

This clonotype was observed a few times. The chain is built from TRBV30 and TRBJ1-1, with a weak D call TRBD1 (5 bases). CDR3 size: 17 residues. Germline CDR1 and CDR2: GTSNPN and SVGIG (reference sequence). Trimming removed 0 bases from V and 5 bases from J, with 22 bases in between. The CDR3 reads CAWSVQQGGGMGTEAFF. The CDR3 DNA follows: TGTGCCTGGAGTGTACAGCAGGGAGGTGGGATGGGGACTGAAGCTTTCTTT.

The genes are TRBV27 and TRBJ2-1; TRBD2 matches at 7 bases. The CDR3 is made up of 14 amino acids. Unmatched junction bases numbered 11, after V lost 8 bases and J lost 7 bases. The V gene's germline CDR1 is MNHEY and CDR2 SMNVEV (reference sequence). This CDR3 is CASGSSGPWNEQFF. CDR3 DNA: TGTGCCAGCGGGTCTAGCGGCCCGTGGAATGAGCAGTTCTTC.

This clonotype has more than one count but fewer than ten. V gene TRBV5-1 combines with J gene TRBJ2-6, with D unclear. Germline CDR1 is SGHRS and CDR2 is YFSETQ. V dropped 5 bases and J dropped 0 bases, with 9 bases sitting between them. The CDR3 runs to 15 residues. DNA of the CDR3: TGCGCCAGCAGACCACAGAGCTCTGGGGCCAACGTCCTGACTTTC. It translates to CASRPQSSGANVLTF.

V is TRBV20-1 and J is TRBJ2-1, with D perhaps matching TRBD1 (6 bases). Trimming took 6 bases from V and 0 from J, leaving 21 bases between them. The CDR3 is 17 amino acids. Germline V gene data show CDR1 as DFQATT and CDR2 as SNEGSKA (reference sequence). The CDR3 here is CSAPVDSRYSSYNEQFF. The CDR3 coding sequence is TGCAGTGCCCCCGTGGACAGTCGGTATAGCTCCTACAATGAGCAGTTCTTC.

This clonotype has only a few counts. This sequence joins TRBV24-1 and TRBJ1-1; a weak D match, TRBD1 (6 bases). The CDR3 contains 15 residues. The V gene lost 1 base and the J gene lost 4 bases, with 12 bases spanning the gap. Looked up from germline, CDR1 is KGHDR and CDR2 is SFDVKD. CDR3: CATSDLQGTCTEAFF. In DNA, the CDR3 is TGTGCCACCAGTGATTTACAGGGTACGTGCACTGAAGCTTTCTTT.

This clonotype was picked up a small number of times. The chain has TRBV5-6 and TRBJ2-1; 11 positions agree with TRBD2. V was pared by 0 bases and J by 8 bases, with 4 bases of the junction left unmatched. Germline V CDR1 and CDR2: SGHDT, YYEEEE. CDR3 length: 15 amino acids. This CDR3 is CASSLVLAGGYEQFF. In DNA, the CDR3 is TGTGCCAGCAGCTTGGTCCTAGCGGGGGGATATGAGCAGTTCTTC. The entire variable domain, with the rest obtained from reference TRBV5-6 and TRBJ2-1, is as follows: DAGVTQSPTHLIKTRGQQVTLRCSPKSGHDTVSWYQQALGQGPQFIFQYYEEEERQRGNFPDRFSGHQFPNYSSELNVNALLLGDSALYLCASSLVLAGGYEQFFGPGTRLTVL.

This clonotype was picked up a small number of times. The CDR3 sequence is CASSLGPWGQGLVHF. CDR3 nucleotide sequence: TGTGCCAGCAGCTTAGGTCCGTGGGGACAGGGATTAGTGCATTTT. V is TRBV7-2 and J is TRBJ1-5; the match to TRBD1 covers 9 bases. This CDR3 region has 15 residues. The germline V gene has CDR1 SGHTA and CDR2 FQGNSA. V shed 1 base and J 15 bases; nucleotides not matched to a gene: 13.